This TCR beta chain was found in a study of OX40 agonist ivuxolimab in advanced cancers. Regarding the study in general: Ivuxolimab was a fully human IgG2 agonistic monoclonal antibody targeting the costimulatory receptor OX40 (CD134). Intravenous ivuxolimab was administered to patients every 2 weeks at six dose levels: 0.01, 0.1, 0.3, 1.5, 3 and 10 mg/kg. Among the approximately 50 dose-escalation patients, approximately 20 had hepatocellular carcinoma, some 15 melanoma, 9 renal cell carcinoma and 9 head and neck cancer. A male proportion of around 83% and a mean age of approximately 55 years, ranging from roughly 23 to 90, were recorded for the dose-escalation cohort. Prior anti-PD-1, anti-PD-L1 or anti-CTLA-4 therapy was permitted, and 40% to 50% of dose-escalation patients had received checkpoint inhibitors. Partial responses occurred in three dose-escalation patients: two with cutaneous melanoma and one with hepatocellular carcinoma. Peripheral TCRbeta sequencing aimed to test whether ivuxolimab altered TCR sequence diversity and caused clonal T-cell expansion. The monotherapy dose-escalation portion (N of about 47 patients) of the phase I ivuxolimab trial is reported in the paper. Study-wide conclusions, independent of this receptor: The antigen specificity of the peripheral T cells that underwent clonal expansion was not determined. Low levels of normalized T-cell clonal expansion were also shown by some nonresponding patients. In the 0.1-3.0 mg/kg groups, partial responders were among the patients with the lowest normalized peripheral clonal expansion, particularly in CD8+ T cells. After ivuxolimab, expanded clones were on average more numerous among CD8+ T cells than among CD4+ T cells. At doses of 0.1 to 3.0 mg/kg, clonal expansion of both CD4+ and CD8+ T cells in blood was seen between baseline and week 6.

Patients with a history of autoimmune disease or receiving systemic immunosuppression were excluded from the trial. Peripheral blood for TCR sequencing was drawn from every dose cohort at baseline, at cycle 4 day 1 and at cycle 7 day 1. Samples were obtained from an open-label, multicenter, first-in-human phase I dose-escalation trial of ivuxolimab. The trial enrolled adults with locally advanced or metastatic head and neck squamous cell, hepatocellular, melanoma or renal cell carcinoma. Before TCR sequencing, CD4+ and CD8+ T cells were separately sorted from peripheral blood. To sequence the TCRbeta CDR3 region, genomic DNA was isolated from the sorted cells. TCRbeta CDR3 regions were sequenced using the immunoSEQ Assay. Drawn from immuneACCESS, this table holds only the in-frame rearrangements with V and J called that TCRdb kept. Clones are partly lost; checked studies trace under half to an unresolved V gene and leave the rest unexplained. For this sample there are some 100,000 clones; around 85% appear just once. 0.8% to 1% of the sample lies in the top ten.

For this clone: The antigen it binds to is not known. No much larger clonotype is one base removed from it; base qualities were not supplied.

Cut back by 0 bases and 4 bases, the V and J ends lie 6 bases apart. Sequences SGHNT (CDR1) and YYREEE (CDR2) are obtained from the germline V gene (reference sequence). The CDR3 goes from the cysteine to the phenylalanine over 13 residues. Only CDR3 DNA is held: 39 bases, read in frame from base 1. This material consisted of CD4+ or CD8+ T cells sorted from blood, taken in a trial of the OX40 agonist ivuxolimab. This receptor was obtained from an adult with an advanced solid tumor such as melanoma, head and neck, liver or kidney cancer. In this chain, TRBV5-4 is recombined with TRBJ2-3; no D segment can be confidently identified. The CDR3 protein sequence reads: CASSLEASDTQYF. The DNA is TGTGCCAGCAGCTTGGAGGCTTCAGATACGCAGTATTTT.